These 24 T cell receptor beta chains share one sample of origin, sequenced in a study of T-cell reconstitution after alpha-beta-depleted transplantation in children. Unique molecular identifiers were incorporated during preparation of the TCRbeta library. TCRdb independently ran MiXCR on the PCR reads; one entry per CDR3 protein. The sample carries about 980,000 distinct CDR3 sequences, 25% to 30% recorded once. The sample here was PBMCs, mostly from graft donor cells, taken 360 days after TCRalphabeta/CD19-depleted stem cell transplant. The origin of the receptors is a boy less than two years old who had a stem cell transplant for SCID, so the T cells may come from the graft donor.

Note on this clonotype: One end of the junction is discordant with germline, which a read error may explain. The chain employs TRBV6-4 and TRBJ2-2, with TRBD1 as a possible D gene (7 bases). This CDR3 comprises 15 residues. Germline V CDR1 and CDR2: MRHNA, SNTAGT. The CDR3 here is CASSADRTNTGKLFF. CDR3 nucleotides: TGTGCCAGCAGTGCGGACAGGACTAACACCGGGAAGCTGTTTTTT.

This chain uses TRBV21-1 with TRBJ1-1. TRBV21-1 is assigned pseudogene status. CDR3 size: 16 residues. The CDR3 nucleotides read TGTGCCAGCAGCAATCGGGTTGCTGGGCTGAACACTGAAGCTTTCTTT. Translation: CASSNRVAGLNTEAFF.

The CDR3 DNA sequence: TGCGCCAGCAGCTTGTTCGGCGGGATCGACCCCGGCCGGACCCAGTACTTC. Translated: CASSLFGGIDPGRTQYF. This rearrangement joins TRBV5-1 to TRBJ2-5; the D gene is possibly TRBD2 (6 bases). V dropped 1 base and J dropped 7 bases, with 23 bases sitting between them. This CDR3 comprises 17 residues. Germline loops: CDR1 SGHRS, CDR2 YFSETQ. The entire variable domain, with the rest obtained from reference TRBV5-1 and TRBJ2-5, is as follows: KAGVTQTPRYLIKTRGQQVTLSCSPISGHRSVSWYQQTPGQGLQFLFEYFSETQRNKGNFPGRFSGRQFSNSRSEMNVSTLELGDSALYLCASSLFGGIDPGRTQYFGPGTRLLVL.

J is TRBJ1-1 and V is TRBV7-8, with D uncertain. The CDR3 is made up of 13 amino acids. Trimming pared 2 bases from V and 9 bases from J, leaving 13 bases between. Germline loops: CDR1 SGHVS, CDR2 FQNEAQ. CDR3 loop: CASSLYGSHQAFF. The CDR3 DNA reads as TGTGCCAGCAGCTTATACGGTTCCCATCAAGCTTTCTTT.

The chain links TRBV12-3 or TRBV12-4 to TRBJ2-3; 7 nucleotides align to TRBD1. With 8 bases clipped from V and 8 bases from J, the junction kept 4 bases outside the gene matches. The CDR3 runs 11 residues. CDR3 coding DNA: TGTGCCAGCGAAGGGGGCGGTACGCAGTATTTT. This codes for CASEGGGTQYF.

The sample holds a few counts of this clonotype. This chain uses TRBV5-1 with TRBJ2-7, with a weak D call TRBD1 (6 bases). The CDR3 contains 15 residues. The V gene's germline CDR1 is SGHRS and CDR2 YFSETQ. V lost 3 bases and J lost 5, with 18 bases in between. DNA for the CDR3: TGCGCCAGCAGCTCCTTACAGGGACCCCTCAACGAGCAGTACTTC. It encodes CASSSLQGPLNEQYF.

The genes are TRBV29-1 and TRBJ2-5, with 7 nucleotides matching TRBD1. J lost 1 base, V lost 7 bases, and 12 bases had no gene match. The V gene's germline CDR1 is SQVTM and CDR2 ANQGSEA. CDR3 size: 15 residues. CDR3 in DNA: TGCAGCGCCCCACTCACCGGGACAGCCCAAGAGACCCAGTACTTC. Its translation is CSAPLTGTAQETQYF.

The genes are TRBV12-3 or TRBV12-4 and TRBJ1-2; D is uncertain. This CDR3 contains 14 residues. With 6 bases removed from V and 4 bases from J, the gap between germline ends came to 15 bases. The CDR3 nucleotides are TGTGCCAGCAGCCCCGGGCCTTCATTCTATGGCTACACCTTC. It encodes CASSPGPSFYGYTF.

This clonotype was recorded many times. This chain connects TRBV5-6 to TRBJ1-1; perhaps TRBD1 as D (5 bases). Trimming removed 4 bases at V and 6 bases at J, with 16 bases between. Germline loops: CDR1 SGHDT, CDR2 YYEEEE. This CDR3 has 14 amino acids. The CDR3 is CASSARGQRAEAFF. CDR3 nucleotides: TGTGCCAGCAGCGCGAGGGGCCAGCGCGCTGAAGCTTTCTTT.

The chain carries TRBV15 and TRBJ2-5; TRBD1 might be the D (6 bases). V lost 1 base to trimming and J lost 0 bases, with 12 bases between them. The CDR3 length is 16 residues. The germline V gene encodes CDR1 LNHNV and CDR2 YYDKDF (reference sequence). The CDR3 coding sequence is TGTGCCACCAGCAGAGGTGCCGGGACACACCAAGAGACCCAGTACTTC. It specifies CATSRGAGTHQETQYF. Based on the CDR3 plus reference TRBV15 and TRBJ2-5, the full variable domain is DAMVIQNPRYQVTQFGKPVTLSCSQTLNHNVMYWYQQKSSQAPKLLFHYYDKDFNNEADTPDNFQSRRPNTSFCFLDIRSPGLGDTAMYLCATSRGAGTHQETQYFGPGTRLLVL.

This clonotype was counted a single time. A much larger clone differs from this one at a single base, so this may be a read error. The chain has TRBV9 and TRBJ2-7; D is ambiguous. The CDR3 sequence is 15 residues long. Germline CDR1 SGDLS, CDR2 YYNGEE. The CDR3 region has the DNA TGTGCCAGCAGCGTAGACCAGCTAAGAGGAACCCAGTTGGCCTTC. Translation: CASSVDQLRGTQLAF.

The chain links TRBV6-1 to TRBJ2-7; D possibly uses TRBD1 or TRBD2 (6 bases each). Between the trimmed V and J ends, which lost 5 bases and 6 bases, there was a span of 14 bases. Germline assignment: CDR1 MNHNS and CDR2 SASEGT. The CDR3 is made up of 13 amino acids. The CDR3: CASSKGGKSEQYF. CDR3 bases: TGTGCCAGCAGTAAGGGGGGAAAGAGCGAGCAGTACTTC.

Here the CDR3 reads CASSLSDPLGLYEQYF. CDR3 DNA sequence: TGTGCCAGCAGTTTATCCGACCCTTTAGGGCTCTACGAGCAGTACTTC. This rearrangement joins TRBV27 to TRBJ2-7; no reliable D call. CDR3 length equals 16 residues. The germline V gene has CDR1 MNHEY and CDR2 SMNVEV (reference sequence). V was cut by 0 bases and J by 3 bases, with 15 bases left in between.

The chain joins TRBV6-1 to TRBJ2-3, with 7 nucleotides matching TRBD1. With V trimmed by 8 bases and J by 0 bases, 5 bases remained unmatched. Looked up from germline, CDR1 is MNHNS and CDR2 is SASEGT. The CDR3 totals 14 residues. In DNA, the CDR3 is TGTGCCAGCGGGGACAGTGGGAGCACAGATACGCAGTATTTT. Amino acid sequence: CASGDSGSTDTQYF.

Worth noting for this clonotype: The junction departs from germline at one end; a sequencing error may be responsible. The chain combines TRBV2 with TRBJ2-7, with D maybe TRBD1 (5 bases). The V gene's germline CDR1 is SNHLY and CDR2 FYNNEI. The CDR3 runs 11 residues. CDR3 sequence reads: CASSEGQIKSF. CDR3 nucleotide sequence: TGTGCCAGCAGTGAAGGACAGATTAAATCTTTC.

The V gene is TRBV4-3, the J gene TRBJ2-6; 9 bases line up with TRBD1. Germline CDR1 reads LGHNA; CDR2 reads YSLEER. V shed 5 bases and J 3 bases; nucleotides not matched to a gene: 8. The CDR3 consists of 17 residues. The DNA for the CDR3 is TGCGCCAGCAGCGAACAGGGGGCTAGGGATGGGGCCAACGTCCTGACTTTC. This gives the protein CASSEQGARDGANVLTF.

The J gene is TRBJ1-3, the V gene TRBV3-1, with D maybe TRBD1 (6 bases). The ends were cut back, 7 bases at V and 2 bases at J, with 9 bases in the middle. Germline CDR1 and CDR2: LGHDT and YNNKEL (reference sequence). The CDR3 is 13 residues long. The CDR3 DNA reads as TGTGCCAGCACCGAGGGGGCTGGAAACACCATATATTTT. It specifies CASTEGAGNTIYF.

This sequence joins TRBV12-3 or TRBV12-4 and TRBJ2-1; TRBD2 matches 10 bases. J lost 7 bases, V lost 3 bases, and 6 bases had no gene match. The CDR3 spans 15 residues. In nucleotides, the CDR3 is TGTGCCAGCAGTTTCGGTAGCGGGGGGAAAAATGAGCAGTTCTTC. Protein product: CASSFGSGGKNEQFF.

The chain recombines TRBV7-6 with TRBJ2-3; possibly TRBD1 or TRBD2 for D (6 bases each). The germline gives CDR1 SGHVS, CDR2 FNYEAQ. Trimming took 5 bases from V and 7 from J, leaving 22 bases between them. This CDR3 is built from 16 residues. The CDR3 reads CASSLEGGPEVNTQYF. CDR3 DNA: TGTGCCAGCAGCCTGGAGGGGGGTCCCGAGGTGAATACGCAGTATTTT.

This clonotype was seen only a few times. The rearrangement links TRBV10-3 to TRBJ2-7; D remains ambiguous. Trimming pared 6 bases from V and 2 bases from J, leaving 14 bases between. The CDR3 loop spans 14 amino acids. Germline CDR1 and CDR2: ENHRY and SYGVKD. As DNA, the CDR3 is TGTGCCATCAGCCCGGACCATTCACCCTACGAGCAGTACTTC. Its translation is CAISPDHSPYEQYF.

J is TRBJ1-5 and V is TRBV10-1, with 9 nucleotides matching TRBD1. Germline values: CDR1 WNHNN, CDR2 SYGVQD (reference sequence). The CDR3 contains 12 residues. The CDR3 spells CGTGGGGQPQHF. Here the CDR3 DNA reads TGCGGCACAGGGGGCGGGGGTCAGCCCCAGCATTTT.

The CDR3 DNA is TGTGCCACGGGGGGTCGGGGGCTGGATACGCAGTATTTT. Protein sequence: CATGGRGLDTQYF. The chain joins TRBV24-1 to TRBJ2-3; the D call may be TRBD1 or TRBD2 (6 bases each). This CDR3 contains 13 residues. Germline CDR1 KGHDR, CDR2 SFDVKD. V lost 10 bases and J lost 6, with 16 bases in between.

This chain's CDR3 is CASSPPTRETQYF. The CDR3 bases are TGTGCCAGCTCACCACCGACACGAGAGACCCAGTACTTC. The rearrangement joins TRBV18 to TRBJ2-5; no definite D call. Trimming cost V 0 bases and J 4 bases, with 6 bases left between them. This CDR3 is built from 13 residues. The germline CDR1 and CDR2 sequences are KGHSH and LQKENI.

The chain links TRBV7-9 to TRBJ2-1, with D perhaps being TRBD1 or TRBD2 (6 bases each). V was trimmed by 1 base and J by 2 bases, leaving 15 bases between them. The CDR3 covers 17 residues. In germline, CDR1 is SEHNR, CDR2 FQNEAQ (reference sequence). The CDR3 bases are TGTGCCAGCAGCTTAGTTCTGGGGCGGGACACCTACAATGAGCAGTTCTTC. Protein: CASSLVLGRDTYNEQFF.